The entry below describes one T cell receptor (beta chain). This table comes from immunoSEQ multiplex PCR, and its TCRdb copy is limited to in-frame clones, with some not included. This table has about 1.9 million clones, around 93% appearing once. The CDR3 is 14 residues long. Germline V gives CDR1 GTSNPN, CDR2 SVGIG (reference sequence). Trimming pared 3 bases from V and 6 bases from J, leaving 18 bases between. Terminally differentiated effector memory CD45RA+ cells were left out of the naive CD8 fraction, which was CD45RO-negative and positively selected for CCR7. The data were taken from a study of shared clonotypes between healthy human individuals.

The sequence came from a man in his late teens or twenties in good health. Some clones in this sample may be carry-over from other donors' samples. The V and J genes are TRBV30 and TRBJ2-7, with TRBD2 as a possible D gene (6 bases). Specimen: naive CD8+ T cells from PBMCs. CDR3 bases: TGTGCCTGGAGAAGATGGGAGGATGGGAGCGAGCAGTACTTC. Translating it yields CAWRRWEDGSEQYF. The variable domain in full, with the rest retrieved from reference TRBV30 and TRBJ2-7, is SQTIHQWPATLVQPVGSPLSLECTVEGTSNPNLYWYRQAAGRGLQLLFYSVGIGQISSEVPQNLSASRPQDRQFILSSKKLLLSDSGFYLCAWRRWEDGSEQYFGPGTRLTVT.